The 15 T cell receptor beta chains given below trace back to one sample, sequenced in a study of T cells after yellow fever vaccination. TCRdb re-called the 5' RACE reads with MiXCR, one entry per CDR3 protein. This repertoire shows more than 75,000 distinct CDR3 sequences, about 8.2% found once; its top ten account for around 16%. The input for sequencing was CD8+ T cells not binding an NS4B(214-222) dextramer, sorted from PBMCs, taken around 15 days after the first yellow fever vaccination. Receptors originate from a man aged 18 to 30 who received the YFV17D yellow fever vaccine.

The chain joins TRBV7-9 to TRBJ2-5; D possibly corresponds to TRBD2 (5 bases). The CDR3 totals 17 residues. Germline CDR1 reads SEHNR; CDR2 reads FQNEAQ (reference sequence). V was trimmed by 5 bases and J by 2 bases, leaving 21 bases between them. The CDR3 spells CASSPSPAARGQETQYF. CDR3 DNA sequence: TGTGCCAGCAGCCCCTCCCCCGCAGCCAGAGGGCAAGAGACCCAGTACTTC.

This clonotype was picked up a small number of times. This chain joins TRBV12-3 or TRBV12-4 and TRBJ2-1, with D uncertain. Trimming cost V 8 bases and J 3 bases, with 20 bases left between them. The CDR3 sequence is 16 residues long. CDR3 protein: CASSYGLQFRYNEQFF. In nucleotides, the CDR3 is TGTGCCAGCTCTTACGGCCTCCAGTTCCGCTACAATGAGCAGTTCTTC.

This clonotype was observed a handful of times. The chain links TRBV18 to TRBJ2-2; 9 bases match TRBD2. The germline CDR1 and CDR2 sequences are KGHSH and LQKENI. V was clipped by 3 bases and J by 4 bases; unmatched bases: 9. The CDR3 totals 17 residues. The CDR3 DNA is TGTGCCAGCTCACCGATCGAGCGGGGGGACTCCACCGGGGAGCTGTTTTTT. Encoded protein: CASSPIERGDSTGELFF.

CDR3 DNA: TGTGCCAGCAGCTCCGGGTCGGCGGTTGAAGCTTTCTTT. Translation: CASSSGSAVEAFF. The gene calls are TRBV7-9 and TRBJ1-1; D gene ambiguous. V dropped 4 bases and J dropped 7 bases, with 13 bases sitting between them. Germline values: CDR1 SEHNR, CDR2 FQNEAQ (reference sequence). The CDR3 is made up of 13 amino acids.

This chain connects TRBV24-1 to TRBJ2-3; D is possibly TRBD1 (6 bases). Germline V gene sequence: CDR1 KGHDR, CDR2 SFDVKD. The ends were cut back, 7 bases at V and 3 bases at J, with 13 bases in the middle. This CDR3 region has 14 residues. The CDR3 is CATSPGQWTDTQYF. The CDR3 bases are TGTGCCACCAGCCCAGGACAGTGGACAGATACGCAGTATTTT.

This clonotype occurred many times. V usage is TRBV12-3 or TRBV12-4 and J usage is TRBJ1-1, with 10 nucleotides matching TRBD1. The CDR3 runs to 14 residues. J lost 4 bases, V lost 5 bases, and 4 bases had no gene match. For the CDR3, the DNA is TGTGCCAGCAGTCCCGGGACAGGGGTCACTGAAGCTTTCTTT. This gives the protein CASSPGTGVTEAFF.

V and J are TRBV5-1 and TRBJ2-5; D is perhaps TRBD1 or TRBD2 (5 bases each). The CDR3 contains 15 residues. Germline V gene sequence: CDR1 SGHRS, CDR2 YFSETQ. Trimming removed 0 bases at V and 6 bases at J, with 15 bases between. The CDR3 spells CASSLEGRVTQTQYF. The CDR3 region has the DNA TGCGCCAGCAGCTTGGAGGGACGGGTCACGCAGACCCAGTACTTC.

This clonotype has just a few counts. The chain recombines TRBV5-6 with TRBJ2-3; 10 nucleotides agree with TRBD1. CDR3 length equals 22 residues. CDR1 SGHDT and CDR2 YYEEEE come from the germline V gene. J lost 2 bases, V lost 3 bases, and 24 bases had no gene match. The CDR3 DNA is TGTGCCAGCAGCTCACTGACAGGGGGCACAGCCCCAGCGCCTTACCCCACAGATACGCAGTATTTT. As protein: CASSSLTGGTAPAPYPTDTQYF. Variable domain in full (rest from reference TRBV5-6 and TRBJ2-3): DAGVTQSPTHLIKTRGQQVTLRCSPKSGHDTVSWYQQALGQGPQFIFQYYEEEERQRGNFPDRFSGHQFPNYSSELNVNALLLGDSALYLCASSSLTGGTAPAPYPTDTQYFGPGTRLTVL.

The chain couples TRBV27 to TRBJ2-3, with D maybe TRBD1 (6 bases). The V end lost 6 bases, the J end lost 0 bases, and 13 bases lay between the germline ends. This CDR3 is built from 15 residues. CDR1 and CDR2 (germline): MNHEY, SMNVEV (reference sequence). The CDR3 DNA reads as TGTGCCAGCAGATCCGGGACAACAAGCACAGATACGCAGTATTTT. The encoded protein is CASRSGTTSTDTQYF.

This clonotype was seen more than once but under ten times. The chain employs TRBV6-1 and TRBJ1-5, with D maybe TRBD1 (6 bases). Trimming took 6 bases from V and 4 from J, leaving 16 bases between them. The CDR3 spans 15 residues. CDR1 is MNHNS and CDR2 is SASEGT in the germline V gene. The CDR3 region is CASSGGFGRNQPQHF. The CDR3 DNA reads TGTGCCAGCAGCGGGGGCTTTGGGCGAAATCAGCCCCAGCATTTT.

The chain employs TRBV6-5 and TRBJ1-2; D not certain. This CDR3 has 15 residues. Trimming pared 2 bases from V and 1 base from J, leaving 11 bases between. Germline values: CDR1 MNHEY, CDR2 SVGAGI. CDR3 coding DNA: TGTGCCAGCAGTTACGCTCGGGCCAGTAACTATGGCTACACCTTC. Translating it yields CASSYARASNYGYTF.

The chain carries TRBV12-3 or TRBV12-4 and TRBJ2-7; 9 bases line up with TRBD2. After removal of 3 bases from V and 6 bases from J, the junction contained 6 bases not matched to a gene. This CDR3 is 14 amino acids long. In nucleotides, the CDR3 is TGTGCCAGCAGTTTCGCGGGGGGGCGCGCCGAGCAGTACTTC. As protein: CASSFAGGRAEQYF.

This chain links TRBV6-5 with TRBJ1-6; no definite D call. The germline CDR1 and CDR2 sequences are MNHEY and SVGAGI. This CDR3 has 12 residues. Trimming cost V 10 bases and J 9 bases, with 13 bases left between them. The CDR3 nucleotides read TGTGCCACTCAAAAGTTCGGTTCACCCCTCCACTTT. Amino acids: CATQKFGSPLHF.

This chain links TRBV4-1 with TRBJ1-1; D ambiguous. With 1 base removed from V and 4 bases from J, the gap between germline ends came to 4 bases. The CDR3 contains 12 residues. Germline V lookup: CDR1 MGHRA, CDR2 YSYEKL. The CDR3 coding sequence is TGCGCCAGCAGCCAAGTAAGCACTGAAGCTTTCTTT. It encodes CASSQVSTEAFF.

The chain couples TRBV4-1 to TRBJ1-4; TRBD1 aligns across 9 bases. Trimming took 5 bases from V and 8 from J; bases not matched to a gene: 9. This CDR3 spans 15 amino acids. Germline V gene data show CDR1 as MGHRA and CDR2 as YSYEKL. Here the CDR3 reads CASSRTGESNEKLFF. The DNA for the CDR3 is TGCGCCAGCAGCAGGACAGGGGAAAGTAACGAAAAACTGTTTTTT.